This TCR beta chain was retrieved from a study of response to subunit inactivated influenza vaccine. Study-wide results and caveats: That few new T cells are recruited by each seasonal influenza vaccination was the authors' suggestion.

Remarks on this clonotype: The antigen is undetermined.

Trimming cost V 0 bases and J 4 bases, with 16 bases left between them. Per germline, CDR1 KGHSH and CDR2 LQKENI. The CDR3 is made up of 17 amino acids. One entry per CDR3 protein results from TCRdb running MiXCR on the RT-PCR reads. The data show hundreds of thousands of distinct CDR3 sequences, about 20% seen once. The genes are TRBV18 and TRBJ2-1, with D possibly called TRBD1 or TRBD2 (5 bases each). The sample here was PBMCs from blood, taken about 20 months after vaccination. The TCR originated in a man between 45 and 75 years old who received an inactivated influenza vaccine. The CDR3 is CASSPPGPGGLYNEQFF. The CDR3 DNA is TGTGCCAGCTCACCACCCGGCCCTGGGGGTTTATACAATGAGCAGTTCTTC.